Listed below are T cell receptor beta chains from one sample, sequenced in a study of T cells in localized non-small cell lung cancer. Assay used: immunoSEQ multiplex PCR; TCRdb lists only in-frame clones, some missing. The sample lists roughly 38,000 clones; over 75% were seen once. This material consisted of peripheral blood, taken before any cancer treatment. These receptors were collected from a male donor aged 60 or over with stage III squamous cell lung carcinoma. Both conserved end residues are part of each CDR3. The D gene is left open where the match is weak. The size entry is marked missing in some rows and otherwise reads once, few, many or a size class.

>TRBV7-9|-|TRBJ1-5|once
TGTGCCAGCAGCTTAGGGGGAACCAATCAGCCCCAGCATTTT
CASSLGGTNQPQHF
>TRBV19|-|TRBJ1-3|-
TGTGCCAGTATCCCGGCACCTCGCTCTGGAAACACCATATATTTT
CASIPAPRSGNTIYF
>TRBV12-5|-|TRBJ1-2|-
TGTGCTAGTGGCCTGCGGGGGGCCCTGAAAGGCTACACCTTC
CASGLRGALKGYTF
>TRBV19|-|TRBJ1-2|-
TGTGCCAATACAGGGAATTACTATGGCTACACCTTC
CANTGNYYGYTF
>TRBV5-4|TRBD1|TRBJ1-2|-
TGTGCCAGCAGCCCGGGGACAGATCTCAACTATGGCTACACCTTC
CASSPGTDLNYGYTF
>TRBV5-8|-|TRBJ1-1|-
TGTGCCAGCAGCTCGCGGACAGCGTCGAACACTGAAGCTTTCTTT
CASSSRTASNTEAFF
>TRBV29-1|-|TRBJ1-2|-
TGCAGCGCCGGGACAAACGACTTGGGCTACACCTTC
CSAGTNDLGYTF
>TRBV13|-|TRBJ2-7|-
TGTGCCAGCAGCTTATATAGGGGTTACGAGCAGTACTTC
CASSLYRGYEQYF
>TRBV2|TRBD2|TRBJ2-5|once
TGTGCCAGCTTAGGACTAGCGAGAGAGACCCAGTACTTC
CASLGLARETQYF
>TRBV19|TRBD1|TRBJ2-3|-
TGTGCCAGTACCGCGCCCGGACAGGCAACTAGCACAGATACGCAGTATTTT
CASTAPGQATSTDTQYF
>TRBV5-1|TRBD2|TRBJ2-5|few
TGCGCCAGCAGCTTCGGGACTAGCGTCCAAGAGACCCAGTACTTC
CASSFGTSVQETQYF
>TRBV5-8|-|TRBJ2-2|few
TGTGCCAGCAGCTCCTCGGCTGGGATCGGGGAGCTGTTTTTT
CASSSSAGIGELFF
>TRBV7-9|-|TRBJ1-5|-
TGTGCCAGCAGCTTAGCTCTAACAGGGTTGAGCAATCAGCCCCAGCATTTT
CASSLALTGLSNQPQHF
>TRBV5-1|TRBD1|TRBJ1-6|-
TGCGCCAGCAGCCTATCGGGACAGGGTAGTTCACCCCTCCACTTT
CASSLSGQGSSPLHF
>TRBV6-6|-|TRBJ2-5|-
TGTGCCAGCAGTAAGCGGGACACAAAAGAGACCCAGTACTTC
CASSKRDTKETQYF
>TRBV6-1|TRBD2|TRBJ2-3|-
TGTGCCAGCAGTGTCGGCGGGGGGCCTCCTTTCACAGATACGCAGTATTTT
CASSVGGGPPFTDTQYF
>TRBV30|TRBD1|TRBJ1-5|few
TGTGCCTGGAGTGCAGGGGGCCGAGATCAGCCCCAGCATTTT
CAWSAGGRDQPQHF
>TRBV5-1|-|TRBJ2-2|-
TGCGCCAGCAGCTTGGCGGGACCTAACACCGGGGAGCTGTTTTTT
CASSLAGPNTGELFF
>TRBV2|TRBD1|TRBJ1-4|-
TGTGCCAGCAGTAGGGACAGGGGGACGGGTGAAAAACTGTTTTTT
CASSRDRGTGEKLFF
>TRBV19|-|TRBJ2-5|-
TGTGCCAGTCGAAAACACTATCTGGACAGACAAGAGACCCAGTACTTC
CASRKHYLDRQETQYF
>TRBV21-1|-|TRBJ2-7|-
TGTGCCAGCAGCAAAAAAACGGGACAGGGGTCCTACGAGCAGTACTTC
CASSKKTGQGSYEQYF
>TRBV5-5|TRBD1|TRBJ1-2|-
TGTGCCAGCAGCCCAGGACAGGGATTGCAGTATGGCTACACCTTC
CASSPGQGLQYGYTF
>TRBV2|-|TRBJ1-1|-
TGTGCCAGCAGTGACACGGAGAACACTGAAGCTTTCTTT
CASSDTENTEAFF
>TRBV10-3|-|TRBJ2-5|once
TGTGCCATCAGAACAGACAGAGGGGAAGAGACCCAGTACTTC
CAIRTDRGEETQYF
>TRBV4-2|-|TRBJ2-2|once
TGTGCCAGCAGCCAAGATCCGGGAACGAACACCGGGGAGCTGTTTTTT
CASSQDPGTNTGELFF